Following are 11 T cell receptor beta chains from one sample sequenced in a study of CD8 T cells in ankylosing spondylitis. One entry per CDR3 protein, called by TCRdb with MiXCR from the 5' RACE reads. This table has 150,000 to 200,000 distinct CDR3 sequences, roughly 18% appearing once. The sample taken for sequencing was blood, either unsorted or a sorted T cell fraction (not recorded which). The receptors were sampled from a male donor with ankylosing spondylitis or in good health (not recorded which).

This clonotype has a handful of counts. The chain has TRBV19 and TRBJ1-5; D is uncertain. The CDR3 contains 13 residues. Looked up from germline, CDR1 is LNHDA and CDR2 is SQIVND (reference sequence). The V end lost 4 bases, the J end lost 4 bases, and 8 bases lay between the germline ends. CDR3 in amino acids: CASSTTANQPQHF. Here the CDR3 DNA reads TGTGCCAGTAGTACGACCGCAAATCAGCCCCAGCATTTT.

This clonotype occurred a few times. This sequence joins TRBV3-1 and TRBJ2-2, with D possibly TRBD2 on 5 matching bases. This CDR3 comprises 14 residues. Germline CDR1 LGHDT, CDR2 YNNKEL (reference sequence). V was pared by 2 bases and J by 4 bases, with 8 bases between. The DNA for the CDR3 is TGTGCCAGCAGCCAAACTAGGACCACCGGGGAGCTGTTTTTT. It codes for CASSQTRTTGELFF. The full variable domain, completed using reference TRBV3-1 and TRBJ2-2, is DTAVSQTPKYLVTQMGNDKSIKCEQNLGHDTMYWYKQDSKKFLKIMFSYNNKELIINETVPNRFSPKSPDKAHLNLHINSLELGDSAVYFCASSQTRTTGELFFGEGSRLTVL.

This clonotype has just a few counts. V is TRBV20-1 and J is TRBJ2-1; 11 bases fit TRBD1. Looked up from germline, CDR1 is DFQATT and CDR2 is SNEGSKA (reference sequence). The trim removed 3 bases at V and 5 bases at J, leaving 3 bases unmatched. This CDR3 is built from 14 residues. In DNA form, the CDR3 reads TGCAGTGCTAGGCCGGGACAGGGGGACAATGAGCAGTTCTTC. Translation gives CSARPGQGDNEQFF.

This clonotype was seen many times. The chain couples TRBV5-1 to TRBJ1-2, with TRBD1 matching over 7 bases. Per germline, CDR1 SGHRS and CDR2 YFSETQ. Trimming cost V 4 bases and J 5 bases; bases outside gene matches: 5. CDR3 length: 13 residues. The CDR3 here is CASSPGTEYGYTF. The DNA of the CDR3 is TGCGCCAGCAGCCCGGGGACAGAATATGGCTACACCTTC.

A few counts support this clonotype. The V gene is TRBV18, the J gene TRBJ1-6, with D possibly being TRBD1 (5 bases). Germline V gene sequence: CDR1 KGHSH, CDR2 LQKENI. V lost 6 bases and J 7 bases, leaving 16 bases between the germline ends. This CDR3 region has 15 residues. CDR3 sequence: CASSPGGGGNSPLHF. CDR3 DNA sequence: TGTGCCAGCTCCCCCGGTGGCGGGGGAAATTCACCCCTCCACTTT.

This clonotype has only a few counts. The rearrangement uses TRBV20-1 and TRBJ2-3; TRBD1 might be the D (6 bases). The V gene lost 4 bases and the J gene lost 3 bases, with 11 bases spanning the gap. CDR1 DFQATT and CDR2 SNEGSKA come from the germline V gene (reference sequence). The CDR3 runs 13 residues. The CDR3 loop reads CSATERGTDTQYF. The CDR3 DNA is TGCAGTGCTACAGAGAGGGGGACAGATACGCAGTATTTT.

The CDR3 protein is CASGATGETQYF. In nucleotides, the CDR3 is TGTGCTAGTGGTGCAACGGGTGAGACCCAGTACTTC. V usage is TRBV12-5 and J usage is TRBJ2-5, with D unresolved. The germline V gene has CDR1 LGHNT and CDR2 FRNRAP. The CDR3 length is 12 residues. V was shortened by 5 bases and J by 5 bases, with 9 bases between the two germline ends. Drawing the rest from reference TRBV12-5 and TRBJ2-5, the complete variable domain is DARVTQTPRHKVTEMGQEVTMRCQPILGHNTVFWYRQTMMQGLELLAYFRNRAPLDDSGMPKDRFSAEMPDATLATLKIQPSEPRDSAVYFCASGATGETQYFGPGTRLLVL.

The CDR3 bases are TGTGCCAGCTCACTCCGACTAACTAGCGGGGTAAGCAATGAGCAGTTCTTC. It encodes CASSLRLTSGVSNEQFF. The chain carries TRBV18 and TRBJ2-1; 10 nucleotides line up with TRBD2. CDR3 size: 17 residues. V gave up 4 bases and J gave up 6 bases; unmatched junction bases: 12. The germline CDR1 and CDR2 sequences are KGHSH and LQKENI.

The chain uses TRBV19 and TRBJ1-1, with D possibly TRBD1 on 5 matching bases. The V and J ends lost 8 bases and 10 bases respectively, with 14 bases between them. This CDR3 comprises 11 residues. Looked up from germline, CDR1 is LNHDA and CDR2 is SQIVND (reference sequence). CDR3 DNA: TGTGCCAGTTCATATTCAGGGTTAGCTTTCTTT. It yields the protein CASSYSGLAFF.

This clonotype was counted many times. This sequence joins TRBV29-1 and TRBJ2-3, with 8 bases identical to TRBD2. The V and J ends lost 7 bases and 1 base, in that order; junction bases with no gene match: 4. The CDR3 is made up of 13 amino acids. From germline, CDR1 is SQVTM and CDR2 ANQGSEA. CDR3 in amino acids: CSAPAGGTDTQYF. In DNA form, the CDR3 reads TGCAGCGCCCCAGCGGGAGGCACAGATACGCAGTATTTT.

At least ten counts were recorded for this clonotype. This chain links TRBV2 with TRBJ1-5; D is uncertain. Germline V gives CDR1 SNHLY, CDR2 FYNNEI. This CDR3 spans 13 amino acids. Trimming pared 7 bases from V and 2 bases from J, leaving 9 bases between. This CDR3 reads CASTTLGNQPQHF. The DNA for the CDR3 is TGTGCCAGCACAACCCTGGGCAATCAGCCCCAGCATTTT.